These 23 T cell receptor beta chains came from one sample sequenced in a study of T-cell memory formation after mild COVID-19. MiXCR, applied by TCRdb to the 5' RACE reads, yields one record per CDR3 protein. This sample yields about 290,000 distinct CDR3 sequences, of which 15% to 20% are seen a single time; approximately 23% belongs to the top ten. Sequencing was done on a sample of PBMCs or a T cell subset sorted from them (not recorded which). The receptor source for this set is a man younger than 35 who had mild COVID-19 (a few samples of this study predate the infection). Cell type and time point are not known.

This clonotype was found a few times. The chain employs TRBV6-6 and TRBJ2-7, with D perhaps TRBD1 or TRBD2 (5 bases each). Between the trimmed V and J ends, which lost 6 bases and 2 bases, there was a span of 14 bases. CDR1 is MNHNY and CDR2 is SVGAGI in the germline V gene (reference sequence). The CDR3 has 14 amino acids. CDR3 bases: TGTGCCAGCAGCCGCCAGGGAGTACCCTACGAGCAGTACTTC. Amino acid sequence: CASSRQGVPYEQYF.

This clonotype came up many times. The V call is TRBV12-3 or TRBV12-4, the J call TRBJ2-1; 12 bases are shared with TRBD1. The CDR3 has 14 amino acids. V shed 7 bases, J shed 12 bases, and the junction held 10 bases outside the gene matches. The CDR3 loop reads CASIPGQGAPGQFF. The DNA for the CDR3 is TGTGCCAGCATCCCGGGACAGGGGGCGCCGGGGCAGTTCTTC.

This clonotype turned up a few times. The rearrangement links TRBV7-2 to TRBJ1-2, with unresolved D. Germline CDR1 reads SGHTA; CDR2 reads FQGNSA. This CDR3 comprises 12 residues. The germline V and J ends were trimmed by 4 bases and 8 bases, with 11 bases remaining between them. Here the CDR3 reads CASSSSSGGYTF. The CDR3 DNA follows: TGTGCCAGCAGCTCGTCGTCTGGGGGCTACACCTTC. Full variable domain (missing parts from reference TRBV7-2 and TRBJ1-2): GAGVSQSPSNKVTEKGKDVELRCDPISGHTALYWYRQSLGQGLEFLIYFQGNSAPDKSGLPSDRFSAERTGGSVSTLTIQRTQQEDSAVYLCASSSSSGGYTFGSGTRLTVV.

The J gene is TRBJ1-1, the V gene TRBV28, with 8 bases identical to TRBD1. V lost 10 bases, J lost 1 base, and 11 bases stayed unmatched. From germline, CDR1 is MDHEN and CDR2 SYDVKM. The CDR3 has 15 amino acids. CDR3: CATSGSGTGNTEAFF. CDR3 sequence (DNA): TGTGCCACCTCGGGATCGGGGACAGGGAACACTGAAGCTTTCTTT.

This clonotype was seen a handful of times. The CDR3 spells CASSYRRAAGAFF. Here the CDR3 DNA reads TGTGCCAGCAGCTATCGCCGGGCCGCCGGGGCTTTCTTT. V and J are TRBV7-2 and TRBJ1-1; D not certain. The ends were cut back, 4 bases at V and 11 bases at J, with 17 bases in the middle. Germline lookup yields CDR1 SGHTA and CDR2 FQGNSA. The CDR3 length is 13 residues.

V is TRBV29-1 and J is TRBJ2-1; 10 bases match TRBD1. Trimming cost V 7 bases and J 3 bases; bases outside gene matches: 6. CDR1 is SQVTM, CDR2 ANQGSEA, per germline. The CDR3 extends over 14 amino acids. The CDR3 here is CSGRQGASYNEQFF. CDR3 nucleotide sequence: TGCAGCGGTCGACAGGGGGCGAGCTACAATGAGCAGTTCTTC.

This clonotype was observed a handful of times. The V call is TRBV7-3, the J call TRBJ2-6; TRBD1 matches at 11 bases. Germline assignment: CDR1 SGHTA and CDR2 FQGTGA. This CDR3 is 17 amino acids long. Unmatched junction bases numbered 4, after V lost 5 bases and J lost 1 base. The CDR3 region is CASSHGQGASGANVLTF. The CDR3, as DNA: TGTGCCAGCAGCCATGGACAGGGGGCATCTGGGGCCAACGTCCTGACTTTC.

This clonotype was recorded a few times. V usage is TRBV12-3 or TRBV12-4 and J usage is TRBJ2-1, with D perhaps TRBD1 (7 bases). The V end was cut by 6 bases, the J end by 4 bases, with 13 bases between. The CDR3 is 14 residues long. The CDR3 protein is CASRPEGAYNEQFF. The CDR3 DNA reads TGTGCCAGCAGGCCGGAGGGGGCGTACAATGAGCAGTTCTTC.

The rearrangement joins TRBV28 to TRBJ1-5, with a possible D match to TRBD1 (6 bases). The V end lost 2 bases, the J end lost 3 bases, and 11 bases lay between the germline ends. Germline V gene sequence: CDR1 MDHEN, CDR2 SYDVKM. The length of the CDR3 is 15 residues. CDR3 sequence: CASSLVDRLNQPQHF. CDR3 sequence (DNA): TGTGCCAGCAGTTTAGTCGACAGGCTCAATCAGCCCCAGCATTTT.

J is TRBJ1-5 and V is TRBV18; D is possibly TRBD1 (5 bases). Trimming pared 0 bases from V and 0 bases from J, leaving 15 bases between. CDR3 length: 18 residues. Germline CDR1 and CDR2: KGHSH and LQKENI. CDR3 in amino acids: CASSPPWQGPYSNQPQHF. In DNA, the CDR3 is TGTGCCAGCTCACCACCGTGGCAGGGCCCATATAGCAATCAGCCCCAGCATTTT.

CDR3 loop: CASSSPYNEQFF. The CDR3 region has the DNA TGTGCCAGCAGCTCCCCGTACAATGAGCAGTTCTTC. This rearrangement joins TRBV7-6 to TRBJ2-1; the D is unclear. Trimming stripped 4 bases from V and 4 bases from J, with 5 bases between. CDR1 SGHVS and CDR2 FNYEAQ come from the germline V gene. The CDR3 has 12 amino acids.

CDR3 region: CASSPRWKWRNTGELFF. CDR3 in DNA: TGTGCCAGTAGTCCGAGGTGGAAATGGAGGAACACCGGGGAGCTGTTTTTT. This rearrangement joins TRBV19 to TRBJ2-2; D ambiguous. Looked up from germline, CDR1 is LNHDA and CDR2 is SQIVND (reference sequence). Trimming took off 5 bases at V and 1 base at J, with 17 bases between the two ends. The CDR3 is made up of 17 amino acids.

In its sample, this clonotype was seen a few times. The V call is TRBV7-2, the J call TRBJ1-1; D unclear. Trimming pared 5 bases from V and 0 bases from J, leaving 10 bases between. The germline gives CDR1 SGHTA, CDR2 FQGNSA. This CDR3 contains 14 residues. This CDR3 reads CASSQDFMNTEAFF. CDR3 coding DNA: TGTGCCAGCAGCCAGGACTTCATGAACACTGAAGCTTTCTTT.

The chain links TRBV18 to TRBJ1-1; D remains ambiguous. CDR1 and CDR2 from the germline V gene are KGHSH and LQKENI. This CDR3 comprises 15 residues. V lost 2 bases and J lost 8, with 18 bases in between. The CDR3 protein is CASSPNSNVRGEAFF. The DNA for the CDR3 is TGTGCCAGCTCACCAAATTCAAATGTGAGAGGAGAAGCTTTCTTT. Looking up the rest from reference TRBV18 and TRBJ1-1 gives the full variable domain: NAGVMQNPRHLVRRRGQEARLRCSPMKGHSHVYWYRQLPEEGLKFMVYLQKENIIDESGMPKERFSAEFPKEGPSILRIQQVVRGDSAAYFCASSPNSNVRGEAFFGQGTRLTVV.

This clonotype is a singleton in its sample. The junction shows a germline mismatch at one end, possibly a read error. The chain carries TRBV7-2 and TRBJ2-7; 9 bases align to TRBD2. The V gene's germline CDR1 is SGHTA and CDR2 FQGNSA. The CDR3 extends over 15 amino acids. The CDR3 here is CASSVAGASSYEQYF. The CDR3 DNA sequence: TGTGCCAGCAGCGTAGCGGGGGCGAGCTCCTACGAGCAGTACTTC.

This clonotype has ten or more counts. The chain uses TRBV5-1 and TRBJ2-1; 13 positions match TRBD2. This CDR3 spans 16 amino acids. The J segment lost 8 bases and the V segment lost 4 bases, leaving 9 bases of the junction unmatched. The germline V gene encodes CDR1 SGHRS and CDR2 YFSETQ. The CDR3 sequence is CASSRQTSGGADEQFF. As DNA, the CDR3 is TGCGCCAGCAGCCGGCAAACTAGCGGGGGGGCAGATGAGCAGTTCTTC.

Here the CDR3 DNA reads TGTGCCAGCAGTTTAGTAGTAGATGCGGTGGTGGGCGAGACCCAGTACTTC. Its protein is CASSLVVDAVVGETQYF. This chain connects TRBV12-3 or TRBV12-4 to TRBJ2-5; D not certain. Trimming cost V 1 base and J 5 bases, with 20 bases left between them. The length of the CDR3 is 17 residues.

This clonotype was observed a handful of times. V usage is TRBV10-2 and J usage is TRBJ1-5, with D tentatively TRBD1 (6 bases). Germline lookup yields CDR1 WSHSY and CDR2 SAAADI. Trimming pared 3 bases from V and 4 bases from J, leaving 10 bases between. The CDR3 is 14 amino acids. The CDR3 nucleotides read TGCGCCAGCAGTGAAGGGGGGATGAATCAGCCCCAGCATTTT. Protein sequence: CASSEGGMNQPQHF.

The rearrangement links TRBV7-9 to TRBJ2-1, with TRBD1 matching 7 bases. This CDR3 spans 13 amino acids. V lost 7 bases to trimming and J lost 4 bases; unmatched junction nucleotides: 4. Germline assignment: CDR1 SEHNR and CDR2 FQNEAQ (reference sequence). CDR3: CASTVDRYNEQFF. CDR3 coding DNA: TGTGCCAGCACCGTGGACAGGTACAATGAGCAGTTCTTC.

The DNA for the CDR3 is TGCAGTGCTAAAACAGGAAACTATGGCTACACCTTC. Translated: CSAKTGNYGYTF. This chain joins TRBV20-1 and TRBJ1-2, with a tentative D call TRBD1 (5 bases). The CDR3 extends over 12 amino acids. The ends were cut back, 4 bases at V and 2 bases at J, with 8 bases in the middle. Germline CDR1 reads DFQATT; CDR2 reads SNEGSKA (reference sequence).

This clonotype was observed at least ten times. This chain joins TRBV5-1 and TRBJ1-1, with 7 bases fitting TRBD1. This CDR3 comprises 16 residues. Germline V gene lookup returns CDR1 SGHRS and CDR2 YFSETQ. V gave up 0 bases and J gave up 1 base; unmatched junction bases: 6. The CDR3 sequence: CASSLDPGQRNTEAFF. CDR3 nucleotides: TGCGCCAGCAGCTTGGACCCGGGACAGAGGAACACTGAAGCTTTCTTT.

V usage is TRBV7-8 and J usage is TRBJ2-7, with D tentatively TRBD1 or TRBD2 (5 bases each). CDR3 length: 14 amino acids. Germline CDR1 is SGHVS and CDR2 is FQNEAQ. V lost 5 bases to trimming and J lost 2 bases, with 13 bases between them. The CDR3 region is CASSDRDGPYEQYF. The DNA of the CDR3 is TGTGCCAGCAGCGACCGGGACGGGCCCTACGAGCAGTACTTC. The entire variable domain, with the rest obtained from reference TRBV7-8 and TRBJ2-7, is as follows: GAGVSQSPRYKVAKRGQDVALRCDPISGHVSLFWYQQALGQGPEFLTYFQNEAQLDKSGLPSDRFFAERPEGSVSTLKIQRTQQEDSAVYLCASSDRDGPYEQYFGPGTRLTVT.

The chain is built from TRBV3-1 and TRBJ1-4; the D is unclear. The CDR3 contains 15 residues. The V gene's germline CDR1 is LGHDT and CDR2 YNNKEL (reference sequence). V gave up 0 bases and J gave up 6 bases, with 11 bases separating them. Here the CDR3 reads CASSQDARTDEKLFF. DNA of the CDR3: TGTGCCAGCAGCCAAGATGCCAGGACCGATGAAAAACTGTTTTTT.